The entry below describes one T cell receptor (beta chain). No cognate antigen has been identified for it. According to the germline V gene, CDR1 reads MDHEN and CDR2 reads SYDVKM. Inclusive of the bounding cysteine and phenylalanine, the CDR3 is 18 residues long. Nucleotide data are not available. Each CD8+ T cell subset was flow-sorted in triplicate, and 300,000 to 350,000 cells per subset were placed directly into RLT lysis buffer. To exclude memory contaminants, naive CD8+ T cells were stringently defined as CD45RO-CCR7+CD27+CD95-. Standard density gradient centrifugation was used to isolate peripheral blood mononuclear cells from buffy coats. A FACSAria III was used to flow-sort naive CD8+ T cells into CXCR3-negative and CXCR3-positive populations. An RNeasy Mini Kit was used to extract total RNA from the sorted cells. The record originates from a study of CXCR3-negative and CXCR3-positive naive CD8 T cells (dated by TCRdb to about 2019). About the full investigation: In total, some 150 million TRB reads were obtained, which works out to roughly 1.5 +/- 0.3 million reads per library. Diversity and physicochemical repertoire analyses covered over 10 donors pooled from two independent experiments. For the TRBV-TRBJ cluster analysis, the naive subsets came from roughly 5 donors, while the memory cells came from 3 donors. The research as a whole found: Because surface CD5, which is linked to self-reactivity in mice, was comparable between the naive subsets, TCR interaction strength was also inferred from the physicochemical properties of TRB CDR3s. TRB CDR3s from CXCR3-positive naive cells showed higher hydrophobicity (lower Kidera factor 4), lower energy, and higher strength and volume indices than CXCR3-negative naive cells. Both naive subsets had comparably high repertoire diversity, while memory CD8+ T cells had much lower repertoire diversity. CXCR3 expression partially decreased after cryopreservation, so most assays used freshly isolated PBMCs. Naive CXCR3-negative and CXCR3-positive cells from the same donor showed similar TRBV-TRBJ usage, whereas memory cells showed distinct patterns.

The sequencing machine was a NextSeq 550. The Human TCR Profiling Kit (MiLaboratory) was used to make UMI-labeled 5' RACE TRB cDNA libraries. cDNA synthesis used the entire amount of extracted RNA, and PCR amplification then used the entire amount of cDNA produced. Libraries were prepared in parallel with an identical number of PCR cycles. For the original study's pipeline: With a requirement of at least two reads per UMI, MIGEC and MiXCR extracted about 50,000 +/- 10,000 unique UMI-labeled TRB cDNA molecules per library. Each library averaged roughly 40,000 +/- 10,000 functional in-frame TRB CDR3 nucleotide clonotypes without stop codons. After downsampling to 5000 UMI-labeled TRB molecules per sample, diversity metrics, including normalized Shannon-Wiener and Chao1, were computed in VDJtools. Clonotype-size-weighted physicochemical properties of the central five CDR3 residues (interaction energy, strength, volume and Kidera factor 4) were computed in VDJtools. The reads went through TCRdb reprocessing, and each CDR3 protein sequence gets one entry with no DNA. TCRdb's processing, not the study's, gives the V and J calls here. This specimen's table enumerates about 90,000 distinct CDR3 sequences. In total, the top ten clones hold roughly 1.1% of the sample.

The chain is made from TRBV28 and TRBJ1-6; checking the TCRdb D call of TRBD1 is not possible without DNA. The clonotype originates from a human donor in good health. Some clones in this sample may be carry-over from other donors' samples. Specimen: naive CXCR3- CD8+ T cells from blood. Interpreted using the paper, the cell subset or site label stands for: CD45RO-CCR7+CD27+CD95- naive CD8+ T cells lacking CXCR3 (TNR3-). CDR3 loop: CASSFWPTTGSYNSPLHF.